Listed here are 2 T cell receptor beta chains from one sample, sequenced in a study of cytomegalovirus exposure and HLA in healthy donors. The PCR contained 60 Vbeta and 13 Jbeta primers. Profiling relied on immunoSEQ multiplex PCR, and the TCRdb table lists in-frame clones only, not all of them. This sample has about 250,000 clones, with about 93% found just once. The sample comprised PBMCs. The source is a girl under 10 years old in good health and CMV-seronegative.

The chain couples TRBV7-2 to TRBJ1-5, with TRBD1 matching 9 bases. This CDR3 contains 14 residues. Germline CDR1 reads SGHTA; CDR2 reads FQGNSA. Unmatched junction bases numbered 4, after V lost 5 bases and J lost 5 bases. The CDR3 DNA follows: TGTGCCAGCAGCCCGGGACAGGGTTATCAGCCCCAGCATTTT. Translating gives CASSPGQGYQPQHF.

The table lists this clone with a count of one. The V and J genes are TRBV23-1 and TRBJ2-1, with D possibly being TRBD1 (5 bases). TRBV23-1 is given ORF status, its function remaining uncertain. V was shortened by 3 bases and J by 3 bases, with 15 bases between the two germline ends. This CDR3 comprises 16 residues. The CDR3 DNA reads as TGCGCCAGCAGTCATAGCTGGGGCCTAGTCTACAATGAGCAGTTCTTC. Amino acid sequence: CASSHSWGLVYNEQFF.